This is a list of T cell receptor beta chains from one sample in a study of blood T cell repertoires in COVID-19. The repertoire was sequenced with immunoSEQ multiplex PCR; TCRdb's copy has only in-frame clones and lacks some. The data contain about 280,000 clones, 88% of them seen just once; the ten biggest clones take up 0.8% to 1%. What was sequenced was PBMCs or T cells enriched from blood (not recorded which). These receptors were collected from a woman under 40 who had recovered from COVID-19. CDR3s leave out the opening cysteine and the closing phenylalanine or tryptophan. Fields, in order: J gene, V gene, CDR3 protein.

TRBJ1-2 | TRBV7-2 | ASSPSGSTGVGYT
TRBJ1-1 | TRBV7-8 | ASSFTGFSVVNPEAF
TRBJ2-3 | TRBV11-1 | ASSLPGDTQY
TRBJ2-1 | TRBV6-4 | ASSVLAGYNEQF
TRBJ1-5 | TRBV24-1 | ATSDSGTGYAQPQH
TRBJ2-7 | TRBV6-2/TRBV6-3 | ASSKDGGGLHEQY
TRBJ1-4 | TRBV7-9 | ASSEGRGWGEKLF
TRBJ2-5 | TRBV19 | ASRAPGGRGGTQY
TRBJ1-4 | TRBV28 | ASAPSGEGGEKLF
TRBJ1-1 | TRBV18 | ASSPLPQGGRNTEAF
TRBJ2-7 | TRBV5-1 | ASSSSIGYEQY
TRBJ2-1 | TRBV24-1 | ATSDPREYNEQF
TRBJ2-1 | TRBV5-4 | ASSSGLAGGPLSEQF
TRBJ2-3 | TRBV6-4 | ASSVVDFQVTDTQY
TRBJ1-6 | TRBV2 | ASSGQINSPLH
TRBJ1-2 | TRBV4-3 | ASSQDEGQGFYYGYT
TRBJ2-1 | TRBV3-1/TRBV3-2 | ASSPGGPYNEQF
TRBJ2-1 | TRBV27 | ASRASGRDNEQF
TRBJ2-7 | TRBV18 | ASSPYQATYEQY
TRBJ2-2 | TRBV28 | AGASNIGVAGELF
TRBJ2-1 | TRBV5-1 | ASSLMAGRGSNEQF
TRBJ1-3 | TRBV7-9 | ASSPPEGDGRNTIY
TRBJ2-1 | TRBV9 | ASSVEGPGEQF
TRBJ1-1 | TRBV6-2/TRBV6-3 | ASSYTGTPNTEAF
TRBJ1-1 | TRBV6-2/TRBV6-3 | ASSYSLAKTVNTEAF
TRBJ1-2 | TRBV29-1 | SDGLQGNGYT